This record concerns one T cell receptor (beta chain) sequence. The target antigen is unknown. The CDR3 loop spans 13 amino acids. Deletions cut 1 base from V and 14 bases from J, with 17 bases between. Germline V gene sequence: CDR1 MNHNS, CDR2 SASEGT. The PCR contained 60 Vbeta and 13 Jbeta primers. Per the original data handling: About 10 million shared chains were among tens of millions of unique TCR beta chains counted in a later analysis. The method was immunoSEQ multiplex PCR; TCRdb's version includes in-frame clones alone and lacks a portion of them. The V and J calls and clone size come from that table; D and trimming were worked out from the DNA. Recorded for this sample: around 100,000 clones. This entry is derived from a study of cytomegalovirus exposure and HLA in healthy donors. Study-wide findings and caveats: Apart from CMV serostatus, no immune exposure information was available.

The clonotype was recovered from a man aged 35 to 55 in good health and CMV-seropositive. Material for sequencing was PBMCs. V and J are TRBV6-1 and TRBJ2-5, with D possibly being TRBD2 (6 bases). CDR3 DNA sequence: TGTGCCAGCAGTGAAGTCGGGGGAGGAGGATTCTACTTC. This sequence encodes CASSEVGGGGFYF.